This TCR beta chain was retrieved from a study of T-cell reconstitution after alpha-beta-depleted transplantation in children. Researchers prepared the TCRbeta library using unique molecular identifiers, the study reports. Via MiXCR, TCRdb re-called the PCR reads, giving one row per CDR3 protein. Found here are roughly 610,000 distinct CDR3 sequences, over 9.5% of them singletons; the top ten hold 3.5% to 5%. This clonotype was observed a few times. A read error may produce the germline difference seen at one junction end. Germline V lookup: CDR1 MNHEY, CDR2 SVGAGI. The CDR3 is made up of 17 amino acids.

The TCR originated in a human donor who donated a stem cell graft to a child with acute myeloid leukemia. This material consisted of PBMCs from the stem cell graft donor, taken from the stem cell graft. The chain is built from TRBV6-5 and TRBJ2-2; 10 bases agree with TRBD2. CDR3: CASSYQAGGPNIGELFF. The CDR3 region has the DNA TGTGCCAGCAGTTACCAAGCGGGAGGGCCTAACATCGGGGAGCTGTTTTTT.